This T cell receptor beta chain was profiled in a study of response to subunit inactivated influenza vaccine. General study results and limits: Seasonal influenza vaccination, on each occasion, was suggested by the authors to recruit few new T cells.

About this clonotype itself: Antigen unknown.

V dropped 2 bases and J dropped 5; count of bases not matched to a gene: 10. Germline values: CDR1 SGHTA, CDR2 FQGNSA. CDR3 length equals 17 residues. TCRdb re-called the RT-PCR reads through MiXCR, storing one row per CDR3 protein. In the table there are 700,000 to 800,000 distinct CDR3 sequences, less than 20% of which are singletons. The sequenced sample was PBMCs from blood, obtained 5 days after vaccination. This rearrangement joins TRBV7-2 to TRBJ2-5; 11 bases align to TRBD2. The sequence was collected from a man aged 50-59 years who received an inactivated influenza vaccine. CDR3 sequence reads: CASSLLAGGFRGETQYF. In DNA, the CDR3 is TGTGCCAGCAGCTTACTAGCGGGGGGCTTTAGGGGGGAGACCCAGTACTTC.